This T cell receptor (beta chain) emerged from a study of T cell responses to AZD1222 COVID-19 vaccine. Trimming removed 1 base from V and 1 base from J, with 10 bases in between. Germline V lookup: CDR1 SGHTA, CDR2 FQGNSA. CDR3 length equals 15 residues. TCRdb's table, derived via immunoSEQ multiplex PCR, lists solely in-frame clones and lacks some. The sample comprises about 73,000 clones, roughly 87% of which are singletons, and 7.5% to 10% rests with the top ten. The sequencing here drew on peripheral blood, taken 28 days after the second AZD1222 dose. The source is an adult who received the AZD1222 COVID-19 vaccine. The chain uses TRBV7-2 and TRBJ1-1; D is unresolved. For the CDR3, the DNA is TGTGCCAGCAGCTTAGTTTGGACGGGGAACACTGAAGCTTTCTTT. It encodes CASSLVWTGNTEAFF. The full variable domain, completed using reference TRBV7-2 and TRBJ1-1, is GAGVSQSPSNKVTEKGKDVELRCDPISGHTALYWYRQSLGQGLEFLIYFQGNSAPDKSGLPSDRFSAERTGGSVSTLTIQRTQQEDSAVYLCASSLVWTGNTEAFFGQGTRLTVV.